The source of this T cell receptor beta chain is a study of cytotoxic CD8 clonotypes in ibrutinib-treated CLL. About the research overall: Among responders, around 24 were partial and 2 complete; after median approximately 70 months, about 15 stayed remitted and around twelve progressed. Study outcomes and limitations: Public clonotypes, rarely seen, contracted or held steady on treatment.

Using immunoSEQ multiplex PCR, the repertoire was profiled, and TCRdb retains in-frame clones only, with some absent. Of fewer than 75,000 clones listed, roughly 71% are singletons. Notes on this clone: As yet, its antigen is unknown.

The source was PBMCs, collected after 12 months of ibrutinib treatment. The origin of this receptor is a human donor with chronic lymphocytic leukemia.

The CDR3 spells CASSFSGLAGGNNEQFF. The CDR3 DNA is TGTGCCAGCAGCTTTTCCGGACTAGCGGGAGGGAACAATGAGCAGTTCTTC. This chain links TRBV11-2 with TRBJ2-1, with TRBD2 matching 15 bases. The length of the CDR3 is 17 residues. CDR1 and CDR2 from the germline V gene are SGHAT and FQNNGV. The ends lost 3 bases at V and 5 bases at J; junction bases unmatched: 5.